A selection of T cell receptor beta chains follows, all from one sample in a study of shared clonotypes between healthy human individuals. TCRdb's copy holds only in-frame clones and misses some; the assay was immunoSEQ multiplex PCR. The table has some 2 million clones, approximately 94% seen once. The source material was naive CD8+ T cells sorted from blood. All receptors derive from a man in his late teens or twenties in good health. Each CDR3 is given with its conserved first and last residue. The D gene is left open where the match is weak. Clone size appears in some rows only: once, few, many, or a class for an expanded clone.

>once|TRBV30|TRBJ2-7|NA
CAWSRDGYEQYF
TGTGCCTGGAGTCGTGACGGTTACGAGCAGTACTTC
>once|TRBV5-1|TRBJ1-1|TRBD1
CASSSAGRQGPNTEAFF
TGCGCCAGCAGCTCCGCCGGGAGACAGGGGCCAAACACTGAAGCTTTCTTT
>NA|TRBV5-1|TRBJ2-7|NA
CASSLAGVPYEQYF
TGCGCCAGCAGCTTGGCCGGAGTACCCTACGAGCAGTACTTC
>NA|TRBV7-9|TRBJ2-1|NA
CASSSSMYNEQFF
TGTGCCAGCAGCTCTTCAATGTACAATGAGCAGTTCTTC
>once|TRBV27|TRBJ2-1|TRBD2
CASSLVPGLASNEQFF
TGTGCCAGCAGTTTAGTACCGGGACTAGCTTCCAATGAGCAGTTCTTC
>NA|TRBV5-5|TRBJ1-5|TRBD1
CASSLLEQGRIDQPQHF
TGTGCCAGCAGCCTTCTTGAACAGGGGAGGATAGATCAGCCCCAGCATTTT
>NA|TRBV5-1|TRBJ2-1|NA
CASGLARRSEQFF
TGCGCCAGCGGGCTCGCTAGGCGCTCTGAGCAGTTCTTC
>NA|TRBV7-6|TRBJ2-7|NA
CASSLGSPYEQYF
TGTGCCAGCAGCTTAGGCAGCCCCTACGAGCAGTACTTC
>NA|TRBV5-1|TRBJ2-5|TRBD1
CASSPDRAASQETQYF
TGCGCCAGCAGTCCCGACAGGGCTGCAAGCCAAGAGACCCAGTACTTC
>NA|TRBV9|TRBJ2-7|NA
CASSVSGGDEQYF
TGTGCCAGCAGCGTAAGTGGGGGAGACGAGCAGTACTTC
>NA|TRBV19|TRBJ1-1|NA
CASSLLPANTEAFF
TGTGCCAGTAGTCTCCTCCCCGCGAACACTGAAGCTTTCTTT
>NA|TRBV9|TRBJ2-2|NA
CASSAEQYPVTGELFF
TGTGCCAGCAGCGCCGAACAGTACCCGGTCACCGGGGAGCTGTTTTTT
>NA|TRBV18|TRBJ2-7|NA
CASSPSKGGGSYEQYF
TGTGCCAGCTCACCATCTAAGGGAGGCGGCTCCTACGAGCAGTACTTC
>NA|TRBV27|TRBJ2-7|NA
CASSVALPYEQYF
TGTGCCAGCAGTGTAGCTCTTCCCTACGAGCAGTACTTC
>NA|TRBV7-9|TRBJ2-7|NA
CASSPSRAGALYEQYF
TGTGCCAGCAGCCCTAGTCGGGCAGGGGCTTTATACGAGCAGTACTTC
>NA|TRBV13|TRBJ2-1|TRBD2
CASSPGTSDHNEQFF
TGTGCCAGCAGCCCCGGTACTAGCGACCACAATGAGCAGTTCTTC
>NA|TRBV2|TRBJ2-3|NA
CASSEGGEGTLDTQYF
TGTGCCAGCAGTGAGGGGGGAGAGGGCACACTAGATACGCAGTATTTT
>NA|TRBV7-8|TRBJ2-5|TRBD2
CASSLAGGFQETQYF
TGTGCCAGCAGCTTAGCGGGAGGGTTTCAAGAGACCCAGTACTTC
>NA|TRBV6-5|TRBJ2-3|TRBD1
CASSRDRAQDTQYF
TGTGCCAGCAGTCGGGACAGGGCACAAGATACGCAGTATTTT
>NA|TRBV19|TRBJ1-1|NA
CASNMGGAVTEAFF
TGTGCCAGTAATATGGGGGGCGCGGTCACTGAAGCTTTCTTT
>NA|TRBV28|TRBJ2-3|TRBD1
CAILRGGINTQYF
TGTGCCATCCTAAGAGGGGGCATTAATACGCAGTATTTT
>NA|TRBV4-3|TRBJ2-1|TRBD2
CASSQAPGRESDEQFF
TGCGCCAGCAGCCAAGCTCCCGGGAGGGAATCGGATGAGCAGTTCTTC
>NA|TRBV29-1|TRBJ2-1|TRBD2
CSVGLAGFEQFF
TGCAGCGTTGGACTAGCGGGATTTGAGCAGTTCTTC
>once|TRBV7-9|TRBJ2-7|TRBD2
CASSLLTSGGEQYF
TGTGCCAGCAGCTTATTGACTAGCGGTGGCGAGCAGTACTTC
>NA|TRBV19|TRBJ1-5|NA
CATGQIQWPQHF
TGTGCCACTGGACAGATCCAATGGCCCCAGCATTTT
>NA|TRBV18|TRBJ2-7|NA
CASSPREKTASYEQYF
TGTGCCAGCTCACCACGAGAGAAGACAGCGAGCTACGAGCAGTACTTC
>once|TRBV27|TRBJ2-1|NA
CASSLGDRSYNEQFF
TGTGCCAGCAGTTTGGGAGATCGCTCCTACAATGAGCAGTTCTTC
>NA|TRBV28|TRBJ1-6|NA
CASSSADNSPLHF
TGTGCCAGCAGTTCTGCGGACAATTCACCCCTCCACTTT
>NA|TRBV29-1|TRBJ2-7|NA
CSVVGVEGVNPYEQYF
TGCAGCGTTGTTGGGGTCGAGGGGGTTAACCCCTACGAGCAGTACTTC
>NA|TRBV27|TRBJ1-3|NA
CASSSLGSGNTIYF
TGTGCCAGCAGTTCCCTGGGCTCTGGAAACACCATATATTTT
>NA|TRBV6-5|TRBJ1-1|NA
CASSSGEAEAFF
TGTGCCAGCAGTTCAGGGGAGGCTGAAGCTTTCTTT
>NA|TRBV5-6|TRBJ2-7|NA
CASSQGQFYEQYF
TGTGCCAGCAGCCAAGGACAGTTCTACGAGCAGTACTTC
>NA|TRBV9|TRBJ2-1|TRBD2
CASSPRLAGDNEQFF
TGTGCCAGCAGCCCTAGACTAGCGGGAGACAATGAGCAGTTCTTC
>once|TRBV27|TRBJ2-7|TRBD2
CASSLDGASGMVEQYF
TGTGCCAGCAGTTTAGATGGGGCTAGCGGGATGGTCGAGCAGTACTTC
>once|TRBV7-9|TRBJ2-7|NA
CASSLGSGDYEQYF
TGTGCCAGCAGCTTAGGATCAGGGGACTACGAGCAGTACTTC
>NA|TRBV29-1|TRBJ2-7|NA
CSVEIPDSYEQYF
TGCAGCGTTGAAATCCCGGACAGTTACGAGCAGTACTTC
>NA|TRBV5-1|TRBJ2-3|NA
CASSLETTDTQYF
TGCGCCAGCAGCTTGGAGACCACGGATACGCAGTATTTT
>once|TRBV15|TRBJ2-7|NA
CATSRDLRYEQYF
TGTGCCACCAGCAGAGATCTCAGGTACGAGCAGTACTTC
>NA|TRBV27|TRBJ1-2|NA
CASSLNRGYGYTF
TGTGCCAGCAGTTTGAACAGAGGCTATGGCTACACCTTC
>NA|TRBV4-3|TRBJ2-7|NA
CASSQDLGYYEQYF
TGCGCCAGCAGCCAAGATCTCGGCTACTACGAGCAGTACTTC
>NA|TRBV28|TRBJ1-1|TRBD1
CASSPQGVLNTEAFF
TGTGCCAGCAGTCCTCAGGGGGTCCTGAACACTGAAGCTTTCTTT
>NA|TRBV28|TRBJ1-1|NA
CASSLFKGVASEAFF
TGTGCCAGCAGTTTATTTAAGGGGGTGGCCTCTGAAGCTTTCTTT
>once|TRBV28|TRBJ2-1|TRBD2
CASSRSGGTNEQFF
TGTGCCAGCAGTCGTAGCGGGGGAACCAATGAGCAGTTCTTC
>NA|TRBV11-2|TRBJ2-7|NA
CASSLGWGLTPYEQYF
TGTGCCAGCAGCTTGGGGTGGGGGCTCACCCCCTACGAGCAGTACTTC
>NA|TRBV28|TRBJ2-7|NA
CASSPLGSYEQYF
TGTGCCAGCAGTCCTCTTGGCTCCTACGAGCAGTACTTC
>NA|TRBV5-1|TRBJ1-2|NA
CASSPGPYGYTF
TGCGCCAGCAGCCCGGGACCGTATGGCTACACCTTC
>NA|TRBV6-5|TRBJ2-2|NA
CASSALGGRAGELFF
TGTGCCAGCAGTGCGCTCGGCGGGCGGGCCGGGGAGCTGTTTTTT
>NA|TRBV5-6|TRBJ2-7|NA
CASSLRIADRREQYF
TGTGCCAGCAGCTTGCGGATAGCCGACCGGAGGGAGCAGTACTTC
>NA|TRBV4-1|TRBJ2-2|NA
CASSQVGGPGELFF
TGCGCCAGCAGCCAAGTTGGGGGGCCGGGGGAGCTGTTTTTT